The 18 T cell receptor beta chains listed next were all sequenced from one sample in a study of T cells in Graves' hyperthyroidism and ophthalmopathy. It was RNA transcripts that yielded the amplified TCR beta CDR3 regions. During a first-round RT-PCR of the TCR CDR3, the HTBI primer set was used. TCRdb independently ran MiXCR on the multiplex PCR reads; one entry per CDR3 protein. The profile shows some 250,000 distinct CDR3 sequences, roughly 15% of them singletons. Source material: blood. All receptors derive from a woman between 50 and 59 years old with Graves' hyperthyroidism that later progressed to Graves' ophthalmopathy.

This chain joins TRBV3-1 and TRBJ2-1; D may be TRBD2 (5 bases). V was cut by 4 bases and J by 6 bases, with 13 bases left in between. This CDR3 comprises 14 residues. In germline, CDR1 is LGHDT, CDR2 YNNKEL (reference sequence). The CDR3 reads CASSRFAGGNEQFF. CDR3 coding DNA: TGTGCCAGCAGCCGATTTGCCGGAGGCAATGAGCAGTTCTTC.

In its sample, this clonotype was seen many times. The J gene is TRBJ2-1, the V gene TRBV7-9, with 11 bases lining up with TRBD2. The CDR3 loop spans 16 amino acids. Germline lookup yields CDR1 SEHNR and CDR2 FQNEAQ (reference sequence). V lost 3 bases to trimming and J lost 3 bases; unmatched junction nucleotides: 4. For the CDR3, the DNA is TGTGCCAGCAGCTTTGGGACTAGCGGTTTCTACAATGAGCAGTTCTTC. This sequence encodes CASSFGTSGFYNEQFF.

This clonotype was counted many times. This chain joins TRBV9 and TRBJ2-7; either TRBD1 or TRBD2 may fit D (5 bases each). This CDR3 contains 14 residues. V was trimmed by 0 bases and J by 0 bases, leaving 7 bases between them. Germline V CDR1 and CDR2: SGDLS, YYNGEE. CDR3 DNA: TGTGCCAGCAGCGTAGGGGGGAGCTCCTACGAGCAGTACTTC. Its protein product is CASSVGGSSYEQYF.

This clonotype was picked up many times. V and J are TRBV28 and TRBJ2-2; D is undetermined. The V and J ends lost 0 bases and 4 bases respectively, with 12 bases between them. CDR1 MDHEN and CDR2 SYDVKM come from the germline V gene. This CDR3 has 16 amino acids. This chain's CDR3 is CASSLWVERSTGELFF. For the CDR3, the DNA is TGTGCCAGCAGTTTATGGGTGGAACGATCCACCGGGGAGCTGTTTTTT.

The rearrangement joins TRBV4-1 to TRBJ1-5, with TRBD1 matching over 8 bases. Trimming cost V 2 bases and J 2 bases; bases outside gene matches: 5. The CDR3 sequence is 16 residues long. The germline CDR1 and CDR2 sequences are MGHRA and YSYEKL. CDR3 in amino acids: CASSQTGGSRNQPQHF. DNA of the CDR3: TGCGCCAGCAGCCAAACAGGGGGGTCTCGCAATCAGCCCCAGCATTTT.

The genes are TRBV20-1 and TRBJ1-6; 9 positions agree with TRBD1. The CDR3 covers 18 residues. In germline, CDR1 is DFQATT, CDR2 SNEGSKA (reference sequence). Trimming took 1 base from V and 5 from J; bases not matched to a gene: 12. The CDR3 loop is CSARVPTGTGLHNSPLHF. As DNA, the CDR3 is TGCAGTGCTAGAGTCCCTACCGGGACAGGGCTTCATAATTCACCCCTCCACTTT.

The table lists this clonotype with a few counts. CDR3 amino acids: CASTEQGMNTEAFF. CDR3 nucleotides: TGCGCCAGCACTGAACAGGGGATGAACACTGAAGCTTTCTTT. The chain joins TRBV5-1 to TRBJ1-1, with 7 positions matching TRBD1. V was clipped by 6 bases and J by 0 bases; unmatched bases: 5. CDR3 length equals 14 residues. The germline gives CDR1 SGHRS, CDR2 YFSETQ.

This clonotype was seen at least ten times. The genes are TRBV7-9 and TRBJ2-7, with D perhaps TRBD2 (6 bases). This CDR3 comprises 15 residues. Trimming shortened V by 5 bases and J by 2 bases, and 16 bases separated the two germline ends. Per germline, CDR1 SEHNR and CDR2 FQNEAQ (reference sequence). The CDR3 DNA is TGTGCCAGCAGCCCCTATATCTCGGGGGCCTACGAGCAGTACTTC. Its translation: CASSPYISGAYEQYF.

In this sample, this clonotype turned up many times. This sequence joins TRBV18 and TRBJ1-5; no definite D call. CDR3 length: 13 amino acids. The V and J ends lost 5 bases and 3 bases respectively, with 8 bases between them. The V gene's germline CDR1 is KGHSH and CDR2 LQKENI. The CDR3 DNA is TGTGCCAGCTCATCCTCAGCCAATCAGCCCCAGCATTTT. It yields the protein CASSSSANQPQHF.

This clonotype was recorded at least ten times. CDR3 nucleotides: TGTGCCAGCTCACACCGGACAGAAGAGACCCAGTACTTC. Amino acids: CASSHRTEETQYF. V is TRBV18 and J is TRBJ2-5; perhaps TRBD1 as D (6 bases). V lost 4 bases to trimming and J lost 3 bases, with 9 bases between them. The CDR3 has 13 residues. From germline, CDR1 is KGHSH and CDR2 LQKENI.

This chain uses TRBV5-1 with TRBJ1-1; 11 bases align to TRBD1. There are 13 residues in the CDR3. The J segment lost 10 bases and the V segment lost 3 bases, leaving 5 bases of the junction unmatched. Germline CDR1 is SGHRS and CDR2 is YFSETQ. The DNA of the CDR3 is TGCGCCAGCAGCTCAACCGGGACAGGGGGAGCTTTCTTT. This codes for CASSSTGTGGAFF.

This clonotype was recorded many times. This chain links TRBV11-2 with TRBJ1-2; 8 nucleotides match TRBD1. The V gene's germline CDR1 is SGHAT and CDR2 FQNNGV. V trimming: 5 bases; J trimming: 6 bases; junction bases outside the gene matches: 2. This CDR3 has 12 amino acids. The chain's CDR3 is CASSRTGNGYTF. CDR3 in DNA: TGTGCCAGCAGCCGGACAGGGAATGGCTACACCTTC. The full variable domain, completed using reference TRBV11-2 and TRBJ1-2, is EAGVAQSPRYKIIEKRQSVAFWCNPISGHATLYWYQQILGQGPKLLIQFQNNGVVDDSQLPKDRFSAERLKGVDSTLKIQPAKLEDSAVYLCASSRTGNGYTFGSGTRLTVV.

This clonotype was counted many times. The V call is TRBV27, the J call TRBJ1-1; D call uncertain. Germline lookup yields CDR1 MNHEY and CDR2 SMNVEV (reference sequence). The CDR3 consists of 15 residues. V lost 1 base, J lost 0 bases, and 9 bases lay in between. CDR3 protein: CASSLYMSVNTEAFF. The CDR3 coding sequence is TGTGCCAGCAGTTTATATATGTCGGTGAACACTGAAGCTTTCTTT.

This clonotype was seen repeatedly, ten times or more. This rearrangement joins TRBV28 to TRBJ2-5; 10 positions agree with TRBD2. J gave up 2 bases and V 6 bases, and 0 bases lay outside the gene matches. The CDR3 is 13 residues long. The germline gives CDR1 MDHEN, CDR2 SYDVKM. CDR3 loop: CASRLAGQETQYF. DNA of the CDR3: TGTGCCAGCAGACTAGCGGGACAAGAGACCCAGTACTTC. Full variable domain (outside the CDR3, taken from reference TRBV28 and TRBJ2-5): DVKVTQSSRYLVKRTGEKVFLECVQDMDHENMFWYRQDPGLGLRLIYFSYDVKMKEKGDIPEGYSVSREKKERFSLILESASTNQTSMYLCASRLAGQETQYFGPGTRLLVL.

The gene calls are TRBV11-2 and TRBJ1-1; tentative D call: TRBD1 (6 bases). CDR3 length: 15 amino acids. With 8 bases removed from V and 4 bases from J, the gap between germline ends came to 20 bases. CDR1 and CDR2 (germline): SGHAT, FQNNGV. This chain's CDR3 is CASSLSKQGVTEAFF. CDR3 DNA sequence: TGTGCCAGCTCCCTATCCAAACAGGGTGTCACTGAAGCTTTCTTT.

This clonotype showed up many times. V and J are TRBV20-1 and TRBJ2-7; D gene ambiguous. CDR1 is DFQATT and CDR2 is SNEGSKA in the germline V gene (reference sequence). The length of the CDR3 is 14 residues. V was cut by 5 bases and J by 3 bases, with 17 bases left in between. CDR3 region: CSAANGITYYEQYF. CDR3 in DNA: TGCAGTGCTGCTAATGGGATTACCTACTACGAGCAGTACTTC.

The chain carries TRBV6-4 and TRBJ2-2; 8 bases fit TRBD1. In germline, CDR1 is MRHNA, CDR2 SNTAGT. The CDR3 is made up of 15 amino acids. Unmatched junction bases numbered 11, after V lost 8 bases and J lost 6 bases. In DNA form, the CDR3 reads TGTGCCAGCGTGCCCGGGGACAGGCGGGCCGGGGAGCTGTTTTTT. Translating it yields CASVPGDRRAGELFF.

This clonotype came up many times. V gene TRBV6-1 combines with J gene TRBJ2-7, with no clear D. The CDR3 is made up of 17 amino acids. The V end lost 5 bases, the J end lost 2 bases, and 22 bases lay between the germline ends. Per the germline V gene, CDR1 is MNHNS and CDR2 is SASEGT. The CDR3 DNA reads as TGTGCCAGCAGTTCCACACACCGTTCGACGGCTACCTACGAGCAGTACTTC. Translating gives CASSSTHRSTATYEQYF.